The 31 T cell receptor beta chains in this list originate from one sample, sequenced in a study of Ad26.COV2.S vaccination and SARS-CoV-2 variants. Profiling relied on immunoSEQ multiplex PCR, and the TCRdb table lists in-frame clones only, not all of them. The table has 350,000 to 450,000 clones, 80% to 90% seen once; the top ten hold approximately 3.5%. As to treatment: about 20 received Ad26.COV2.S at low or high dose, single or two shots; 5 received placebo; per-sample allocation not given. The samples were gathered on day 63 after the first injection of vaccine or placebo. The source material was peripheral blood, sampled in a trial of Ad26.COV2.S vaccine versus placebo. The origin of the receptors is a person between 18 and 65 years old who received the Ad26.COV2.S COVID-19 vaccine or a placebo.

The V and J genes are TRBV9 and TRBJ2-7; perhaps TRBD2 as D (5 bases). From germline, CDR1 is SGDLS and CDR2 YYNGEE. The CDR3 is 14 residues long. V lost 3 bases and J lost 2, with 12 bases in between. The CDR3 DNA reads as TGTGCCAGCAGCGCTCGGGGTCAAACCTACGAGCAGTACTTC. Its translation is CASSARGQTYEQYF. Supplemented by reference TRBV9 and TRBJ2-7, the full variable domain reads DSGVTQTPKHLITATGQRVTLRCSPRSGDLSVYWYQQSLDQGLQFLIQYYNGEERAKGNILERFSAQQFPDLHSELNLSSLELGDSALYFCASSARGQTYEQYFGPGTRLTVT.

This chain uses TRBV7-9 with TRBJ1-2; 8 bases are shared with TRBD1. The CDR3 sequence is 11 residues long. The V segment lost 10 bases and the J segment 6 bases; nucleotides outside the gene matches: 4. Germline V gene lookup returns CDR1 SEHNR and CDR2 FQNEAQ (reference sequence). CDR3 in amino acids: CAKRTGNGYTF. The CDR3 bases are TGTGCCAAAAGGACAGGGAATGGCTACACCTTC.

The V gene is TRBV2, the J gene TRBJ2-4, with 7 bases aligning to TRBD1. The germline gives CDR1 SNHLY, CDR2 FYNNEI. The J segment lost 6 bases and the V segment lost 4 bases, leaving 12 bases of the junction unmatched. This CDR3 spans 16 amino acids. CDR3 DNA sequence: TGTGCCAGCAGTGGGGACAGCCCTAGACAGGGAAACATTCAGTACTTC. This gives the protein CASSGDSPRQGNIQYF. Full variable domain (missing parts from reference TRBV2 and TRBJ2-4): EPEVTQTPSHQVTQMGQEVILRCVPISNHLYFYWYRQILGQKVEFLVSFYNNEISEKSEIFDDQFSVERPDGSNFTLKIRSTKLEDSAMYFCASSGDSPRQGNIQYFGAGTRLSVL.

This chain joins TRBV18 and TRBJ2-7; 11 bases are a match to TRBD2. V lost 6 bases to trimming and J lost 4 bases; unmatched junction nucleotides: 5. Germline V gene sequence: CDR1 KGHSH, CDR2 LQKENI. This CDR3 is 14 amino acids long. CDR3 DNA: TGTGCCAGCTCCATAGCGGGAGGGCCTTACGAGCAGTACTTC. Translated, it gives CASSIAGGPYEQYF.

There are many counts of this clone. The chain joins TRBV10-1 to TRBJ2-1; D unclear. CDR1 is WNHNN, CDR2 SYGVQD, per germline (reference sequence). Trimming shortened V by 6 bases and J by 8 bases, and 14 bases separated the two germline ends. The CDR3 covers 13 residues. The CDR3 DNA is TGCGCCAGCAGCTCACCGGGCGTACATGAGCAGTTCTTC. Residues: CASSSPGVHEQFF.

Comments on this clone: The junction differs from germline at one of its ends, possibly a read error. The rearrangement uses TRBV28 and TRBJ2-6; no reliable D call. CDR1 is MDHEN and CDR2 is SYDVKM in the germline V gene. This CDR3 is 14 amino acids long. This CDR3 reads CAGSRGSGANVLTF. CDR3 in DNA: TGTGCCGGCAGTCGTGGCTCTGGGGCCAACGTCCTGACTTTC. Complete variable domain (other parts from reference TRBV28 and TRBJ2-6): DVKVTQSSRYLVKRTGEKVFLECVQDMDHENMFWYRQDPGLGLRLIYFSYDVKMKEKGDIPEGYSVSREKKERFSLILESASTNQTSMYLCAGSRGSGANVLTFGAGSRLTVL.

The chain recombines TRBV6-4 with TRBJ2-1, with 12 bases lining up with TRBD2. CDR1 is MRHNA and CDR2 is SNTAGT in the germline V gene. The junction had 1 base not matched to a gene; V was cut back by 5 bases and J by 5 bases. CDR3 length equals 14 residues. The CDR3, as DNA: TGTGCCAGCAGTAGACTAGCGGGAGACAATGAGCAGTTCTTC. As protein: CASSRLAGDNEQFF.

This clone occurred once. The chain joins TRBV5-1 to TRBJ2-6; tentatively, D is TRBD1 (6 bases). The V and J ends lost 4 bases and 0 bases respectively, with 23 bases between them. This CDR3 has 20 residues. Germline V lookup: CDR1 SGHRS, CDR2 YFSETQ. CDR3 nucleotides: TGCGCCAGCAGCCAAATGTATGGGGGCGCCGACCTCTCTGGGGCCAACGTCCTGACTTTC. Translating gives CASSQMYGGADLSGANVLTF.

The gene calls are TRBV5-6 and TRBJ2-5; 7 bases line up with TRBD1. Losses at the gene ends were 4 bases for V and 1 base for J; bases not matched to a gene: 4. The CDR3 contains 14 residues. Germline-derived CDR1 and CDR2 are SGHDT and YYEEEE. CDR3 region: CASSLTGRQETQYF. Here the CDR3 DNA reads TGTGCCAGCAGCCTGACAGGGCGCCAAGAGACCCAGTACTTC.

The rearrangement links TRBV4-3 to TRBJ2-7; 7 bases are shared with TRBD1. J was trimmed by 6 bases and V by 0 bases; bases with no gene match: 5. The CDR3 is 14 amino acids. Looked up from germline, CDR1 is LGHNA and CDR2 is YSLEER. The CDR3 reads CASSQDGDSFEQYF. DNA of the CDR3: TGCGCCAGCAGCCAAGATGGGGACAGCTTCGAGCAGTACTTC.

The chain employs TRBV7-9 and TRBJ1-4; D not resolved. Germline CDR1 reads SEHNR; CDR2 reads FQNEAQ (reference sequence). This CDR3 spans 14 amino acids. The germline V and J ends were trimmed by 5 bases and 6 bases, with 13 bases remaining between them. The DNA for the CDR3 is TGTGCCAGCAGCCCGGCTTGGGCCGATGAAAAACTGTTTTTT. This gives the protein CASSPAWADEKLFF.

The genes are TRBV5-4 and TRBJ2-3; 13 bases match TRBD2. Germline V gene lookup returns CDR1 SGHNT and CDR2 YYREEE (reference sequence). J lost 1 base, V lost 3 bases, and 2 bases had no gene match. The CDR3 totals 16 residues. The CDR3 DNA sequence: TGTGCCAGCAGCTCTACTAGCGGGAGGGGCACAGATACGCAGTATTTT. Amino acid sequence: CASSSTSGRGTDTQYF.

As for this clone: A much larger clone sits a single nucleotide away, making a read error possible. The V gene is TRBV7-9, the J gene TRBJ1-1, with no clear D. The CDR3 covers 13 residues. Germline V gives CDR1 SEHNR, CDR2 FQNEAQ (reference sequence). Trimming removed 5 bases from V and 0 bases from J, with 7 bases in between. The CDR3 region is CASSRKVNTEAFF. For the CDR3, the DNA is TGTGCCAGCAGCCGGAAGGTGAACACTGAAGCTTTCTTT.

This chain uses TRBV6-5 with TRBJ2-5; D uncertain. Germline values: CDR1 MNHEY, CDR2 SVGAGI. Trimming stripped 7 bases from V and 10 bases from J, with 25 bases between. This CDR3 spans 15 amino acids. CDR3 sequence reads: CASKVAARSKKIQYF. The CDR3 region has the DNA TGTGCCAGCAAGGTCGCTGCTAGGAGTAAAAAGATCCAGTACTTC.

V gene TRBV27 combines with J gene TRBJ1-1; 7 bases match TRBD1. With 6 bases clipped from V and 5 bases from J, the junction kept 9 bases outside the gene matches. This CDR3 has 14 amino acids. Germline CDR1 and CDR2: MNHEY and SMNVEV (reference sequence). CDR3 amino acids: CASSFLTGVTEAFF. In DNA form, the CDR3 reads TGTGCCAGCAGCTTTCTTACAGGGGTGACTGAAGCTTTCTTT.

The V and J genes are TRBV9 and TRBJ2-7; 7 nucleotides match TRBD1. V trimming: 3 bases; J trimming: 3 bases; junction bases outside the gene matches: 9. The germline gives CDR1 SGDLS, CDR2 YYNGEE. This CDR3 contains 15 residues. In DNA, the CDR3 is TGTGCCAGCAGCGCCGGGACAGAACAATTCTACGAGCAGTACTTC. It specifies CASSAGTEQFYEQYF.

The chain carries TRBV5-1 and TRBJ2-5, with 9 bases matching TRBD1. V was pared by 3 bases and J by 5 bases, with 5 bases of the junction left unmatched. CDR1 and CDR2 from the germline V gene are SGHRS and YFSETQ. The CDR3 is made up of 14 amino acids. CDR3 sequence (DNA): TGCGCCAGCAGCTGGGGACAGGGCTGGGAGACCCAGTACTTC. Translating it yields CASSWGQGWETQYF.

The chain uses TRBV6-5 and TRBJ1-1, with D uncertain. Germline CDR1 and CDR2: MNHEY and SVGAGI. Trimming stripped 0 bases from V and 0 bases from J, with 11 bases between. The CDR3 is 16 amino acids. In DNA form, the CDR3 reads TGTGCCAGCAGTTACTCGTCTGGCCACATGAACACTGAAGCTTTCTTT. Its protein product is CASSYSSGHMNTEAFF.

CDR3 in amino acids: CASSPGVGIDTQYF. Written as DNA, the CDR3 is TGTGCCAGTAGCCCCGGGGTGGGAATAGATACGCAGTATTTT. This chain connects TRBV19 to TRBJ2-3; D is perhaps TRBD2 (5 bases). With 6 bases removed from V and 5 bases from J, the gap between germline ends came to 15 bases. This CDR3 contains 14 residues. From germline, CDR1 is LNHDA and CDR2 SQIVND (reference sequence).

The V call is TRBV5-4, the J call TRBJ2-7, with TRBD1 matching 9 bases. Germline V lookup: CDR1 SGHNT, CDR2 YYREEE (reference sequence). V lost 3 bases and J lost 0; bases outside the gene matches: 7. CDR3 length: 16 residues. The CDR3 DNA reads TGTGCCAGCAGCTCTGAGACAGGGGGGAGCTCCTACGAGCAGTACTTC. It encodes CASSSETGGSSYEQYF.

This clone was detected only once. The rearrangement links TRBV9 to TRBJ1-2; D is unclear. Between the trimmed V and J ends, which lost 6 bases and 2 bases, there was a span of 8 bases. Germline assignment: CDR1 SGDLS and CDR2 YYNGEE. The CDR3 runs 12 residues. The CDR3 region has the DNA TGTGCCAGCATGCCCGCGAACTATGGCTACACCTTC. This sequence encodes CASMPANYGYTF. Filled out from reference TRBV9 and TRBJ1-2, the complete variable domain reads DSGVTQTPKHLITATGQRVTLRCSPRSGDLSVYWYQQSLDQGLQFLIQYYNGEERAKGNILERFSAQQFPDLHSELNLSSLELGDSALYFCASMPANYGYTFGSGTRLTVV.

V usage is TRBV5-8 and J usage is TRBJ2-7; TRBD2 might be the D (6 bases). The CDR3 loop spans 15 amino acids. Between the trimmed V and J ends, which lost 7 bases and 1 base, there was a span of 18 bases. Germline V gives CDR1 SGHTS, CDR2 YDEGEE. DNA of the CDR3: TGTGCCAGCTTTCCCATGGGGGACTTTTCCTACGAGCAGTACTTC. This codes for CASFPMGDFSYEQYF.

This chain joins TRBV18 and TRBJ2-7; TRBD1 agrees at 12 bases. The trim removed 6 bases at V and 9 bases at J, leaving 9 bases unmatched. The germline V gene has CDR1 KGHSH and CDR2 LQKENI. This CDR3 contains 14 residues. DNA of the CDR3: TGTGCCAGCTCGGTGGGACAGGGGGCGTTGGGGCAGTACTTC. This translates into CASSVGQGALGQYF.

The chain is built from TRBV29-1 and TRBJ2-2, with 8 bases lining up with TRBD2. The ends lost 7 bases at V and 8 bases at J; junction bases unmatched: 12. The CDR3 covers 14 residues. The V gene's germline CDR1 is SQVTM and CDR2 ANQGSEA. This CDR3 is CSATTGLAFGELFF. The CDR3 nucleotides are TGCAGCGCCACAACTGGACTAGCTTTTGGGGAGCTGTTTTTT.

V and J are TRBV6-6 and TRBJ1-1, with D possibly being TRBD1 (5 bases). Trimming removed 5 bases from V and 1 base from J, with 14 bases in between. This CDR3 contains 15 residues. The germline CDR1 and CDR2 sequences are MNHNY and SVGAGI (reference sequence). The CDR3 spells CASSTTGGRNTEAFF. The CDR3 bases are TGTGCCAGCAGTACCACCGGGGGTAGGAACACTGAAGCTTTCTTT.

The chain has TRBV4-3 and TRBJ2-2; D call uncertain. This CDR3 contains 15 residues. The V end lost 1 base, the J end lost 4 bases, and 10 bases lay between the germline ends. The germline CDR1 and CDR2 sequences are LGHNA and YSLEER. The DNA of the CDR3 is TGCGCCAGCAGCCAAGGGGCAGGCGGCACCGGGGAGCTGTTTTTT. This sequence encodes CASSQGAGGTGELFF.

The CDR3 coding sequence is TGTGCCAGCAGCTTAGATACTAGCGGGGTACAAGAGACCCAGTACTTC. Its translation: CASSLDTSGVQETQYF. The chain recombines TRBV11-2 with TRBJ2-5; TRBD2 matches 10 bases. The CDR3 runs 16 residues. Unmatched junction bases numbered 3, after V lost 0 bases and J lost 2 bases. Per the germline V gene, CDR1 is SGHAT and CDR2 is FQNNGV.

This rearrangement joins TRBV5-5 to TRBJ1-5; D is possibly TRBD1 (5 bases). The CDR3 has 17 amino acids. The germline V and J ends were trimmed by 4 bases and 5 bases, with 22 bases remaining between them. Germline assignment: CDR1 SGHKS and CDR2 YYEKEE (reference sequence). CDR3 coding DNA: TGTGCCAGCAGCGTTCGGGAAGGAGGGGAGGCGGATCAGCCCCAGCATTTT. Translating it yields CASSVREGGEADQPQHF.

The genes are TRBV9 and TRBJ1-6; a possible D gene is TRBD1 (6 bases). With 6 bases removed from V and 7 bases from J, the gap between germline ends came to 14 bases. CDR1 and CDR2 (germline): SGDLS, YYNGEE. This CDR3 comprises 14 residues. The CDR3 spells CASNRQDLNSPLHF. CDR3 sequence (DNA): TGTGCCAGCAACCGACAGGACTTAAATTCACCCCTCCACTTT. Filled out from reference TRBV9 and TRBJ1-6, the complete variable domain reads DSGVTQTPKHLITATGQRVTLRCSPRSGDLSVYWYQQSLDQGLQFLIQYYNGEERAKGNILERFSAQQFPDLHSELNLSSLELGDSALYFCASNRQDLNSPLHFGNGTRLTVT.

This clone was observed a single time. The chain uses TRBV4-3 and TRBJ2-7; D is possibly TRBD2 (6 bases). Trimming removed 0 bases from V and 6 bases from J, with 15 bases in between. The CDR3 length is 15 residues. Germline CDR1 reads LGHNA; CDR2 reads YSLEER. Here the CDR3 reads CASSQDNGSFSEQYF. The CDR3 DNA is TGCGCCAGCAGCCAAGATAACGGGAGTTTCTCCGAGCAGTACTTC.

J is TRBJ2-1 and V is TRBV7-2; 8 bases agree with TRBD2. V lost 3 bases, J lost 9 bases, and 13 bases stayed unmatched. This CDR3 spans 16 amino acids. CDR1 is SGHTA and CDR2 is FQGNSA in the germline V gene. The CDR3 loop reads CASSFLAGSVQVEQFF. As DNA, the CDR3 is TGTGCCAGCAGCTTTTTAGCGGGGTCCGTACAGGTTGAGCAGTTCTTC.